This note documents a single T cell receptor beta chain sequence. The data were obtained in a study of a mutant IDH1 vaccine in newly diagnosed glioma. This CDR3 has 18 residues. Trimming at V came to 3 bases and at J to 0 bases, leaving 6 bases not matched to a gene. Germline loops: CDR1 MRHNA, CDR2 SNTAGT. The table came from immunoSEQ multiplex PCR; TCRdb's copy has only in-frame clones and leaves some out. The sample holds roughly 46,000 clones, 86% seen once. The time point denotes: baseline, week 1 (first vaccination visit). Indicated treatment: pre-vaccination baseline after standard-of-care therapy.

The input for sequencing was PBMCs, taken from a glioma patient treated with radiotherapy, temozolomide or both. The chain employs TRBV6-4 and TRBJ2-6; 9 bases are shared with TRBD2. The TCR originated in a man aged 40-50 years with glioma. This CDR3 is CASSDSVAGASGANVLTF. In DNA form, the CDR3 reads TGTGCCAGCAGTGATTCGGTAGCGGGAGCCTCTGGGGCCAACGTCCTGACTTTC.